Following are 23 T cell receptor beta chains from one sample sequenced in a study of T cells expressing NK-cell markers. TCRdb reprocessed the 5' RACE reads and stores each CDR3 protein as one record, lacking DNA. The sample has 140,000 to 150,000 distinct CDR3 sequences. Sequencing input: blood T cells: a sorted CD56 or NKG2C T cell subset, CD4+ or CD8+ T cells, or bulk PBMC T cells (not recorded which). Receptors originate from a man in his late teens or twenties in good health.

The V gene is TRBV7-9, the J gene TRBJ2-1; lacking DNA, the TRBD1 call made by TCRdb goes unchecked. This CDR3 contains 15 residues. Germline V gives CDR1 SEHNR, CDR2 FQNEAQ (reference sequence). This CDR3 is CASSSGTGINNEQFF.

This chain links TRBV7-9 with TRBJ2-5; TCRdb designates TRBD2, a call that cannot be tested without DNA. The CDR3 consists of 14 residues. Germline V CDR1 and CDR2: SEHNR, FQNEAQ (reference sequence). Here the CDR3 reads CASSQLAGQETQYF.

The genes are TRBV12-3 or TRBV12-4 and TRBJ2-2; TCRdb names TRBD1, which stays unverified in the absence of DNA. The CDR3 is 14 residues long. This chain's CDR3 is CASSPRTLTGELFF.

The V and J genes are TRBV6-2 or TRBV6-3 and TRBJ1-1; TCRdb's assignment of TRBD1 cannot be checked, as there is no DNA. Germline CDR1 is MNHEY and CDR2 is SVGEGT. The length of the CDR3 is 12 residues. CDR3 sequence: CASSYSSGGAFF.

V is TRBV27 and J is TRBJ2-7; TCRdb designates TRBD2, a call that cannot be tested without DNA. CDR3 length: 15 residues. Looked up from germline, CDR1 is MNHEY and CDR2 is SMNVEV (reference sequence). The CDR3 loop reads CASRSLAGGSYEQYF.

The chain employs TRBV29-1 and TRBJ2-1; TCRdb selects TRBD1, and the lack of DNA leaves this call unchecked. The CDR3 spans 14 residues. The germline CDR1 and CDR2 sequences are SQVTM and ANQGSEA. The CDR3 loop is CSVRWWDRVHEQFF.

The V gene is TRBV7-9, the J gene TRBJ1-5; as DNA is missing, the TRBD1 call by TCRdb cannot be tested. The CDR3 contains 15 residues. Looked up from germline, CDR1 is SEHNR and CDR2 is FQNEAQ (reference sequence). The CDR3 sequence is CASSLDKAGDQPQHF.

The chain is built from TRBV29-1 and TRBJ2-2. Germline-derived CDR1 and CDR2 are SQVTM and ANQGSEA. The CDR3 extends over 14 amino acids. The CDR3 sequence is CSVEESGYTGELFF.

V gene TRBV7-6 combines with J gene TRBJ1-1; the TCRdb D gene call, TRBD1, has no DNA to confirm it. Germline V gene lookup returns CDR1 SGHVS and CDR2 FNYEAQ. The CDR3 has 17 amino acids. The CDR3 here is CASSLSSGVIMNTEAFF.

The CDR3 is CASKWQGGNEQFF. The rearrangement uses TRBV12-3 or TRBV12-4 and TRBJ2-1; TCRdb picks TRBD1, but there is no DNA to check that call. The CDR3 spans 13 residues.

The chain combines TRBV7-9 with TRBJ2-2; there is no DNA to check the TCRdb D call of TRBD2. The CDR3 runs 14 residues. Germline loops: CDR1 SEHNR, CDR2 FQNEAQ (reference sequence). The CDR3 loop reads CASTDSGRAGELFF.

The V gene is TRBV20-1, the J gene TRBJ2-2. The germline gives CDR1 DFQATT, CDR2 SNEGSKA (reference sequence). The CDR3 runs to 16 residues. The CDR3 loop is CSARDASQEWTGELFF.

V and J are TRBV7-2 and TRBJ2-1; TCRdb's assignment of TRBD2 cannot be checked, as there is no DNA. The CDR3 consists of 17 residues. CDR1 is SGHTA and CDR2 is FQGNSA in the germline V gene. The CDR3 is CASSLGIYSGRDNEQFF.

V and J are TRBV5-1 and TRBJ1-4. The V gene's germline CDR1 is SGHRS and CDR2 YFSETQ. This CDR3 contains 14 residues. The CDR3 here is CASSLAGLGEKLFF.

V is TRBV12-3 or TRBV12-4 and J is TRBJ2-2. This CDR3 has 12 amino acids. The CDR3 region is CASLEFTGELFF.

The chain links TRBV6-2 or TRBV6-3 to TRBJ2-3; the TRBD1 assignment by TCRdb is unverifiable without DNA. CDR1 and CDR2 from the germline V gene are MNHEY and SVGEGT. This CDR3 has 15 residues. CDR3: CASNLQQGGGDTQYF.

The chain uses TRBV20-1 and TRBJ2-3; the TRBD2 assignment by TCRdb is unverifiable without DNA. CDR3 length equals 12 residues. Germline V lookup: CDR1 DFQATT, CDR2 SNEGSKA (reference sequence). The CDR3 reads CSARTGEDTQYF.

The chain employs TRBV10-3 and TRBJ2-5; TCRdb selects TRBD2, and the lack of DNA leaves this call unchecked. Germline V lookup: CDR1 ENHRY, CDR2 SYGVKD. The CDR3 runs 13 residues. The CDR3 region is CAISGLALETQYF.

The V call is TRBV7-2, the J call TRBJ2-5. CDR3 length: 16 amino acids. CDR1 SGHTA and CDR2 FQGNSA come from the germline V gene. The CDR3: CASSLGSIGVQETQYF.

J is TRBJ2-1 and V is TRBV6-1; TCRdb's assignment of TRBD2 cannot be checked, as there is no DNA. CDR3 length: 15 amino acids. Germline V CDR1 and CDR2: MNHNS, SASEGT. The CDR3 reads CASSAQREGYNEQFF.

This rearrangement joins TRBV29-1 to TRBJ1-1. The CDR3 totals 13 residues. The germline V gene has CDR1 SQVTM and CDR2 ANQGSEA. CDR3 residues: CSVNDGLNTEAFF.

This rearrangement joins TRBV12-3 or TRBV12-4 to TRBJ2-3; TCRdb gives TRBD2 as the D gene, but with no DNA this cannot be confirmed. CDR3 size: 15 residues. CDR3 protein: CASSQTSGRTDTQYF.

The V gene is TRBV7-9, the J gene TRBJ1-3. The germline CDR1 and CDR2 sequences are SEHNR and FQNEAQ (reference sequence). CDR3 size: 16 residues. The chain's CDR3 is CASSPPEGPAGNTIYF.